These T cell receptor beta chains were read from a single sample in a study of post-analysis software for immune sequencing data. TCRdb processed the PCR reads anew with MiXCR; each CDR3 protein has one entry. The table lists a few hundred thousand distinct CDR3 sequences, about 40% of them singletons. The sequenced sample was blood. The source of these receptors is a girl aged 2 to 10 with multiple sclerosis. CDR3s leave out the opening cysteine and the closing phenylalanine or tryptophan. The order of the fields is V gene, J gene, CDR3 protein.

>TRBV28|TRBJ2-7
ASSPPGQAYSYEQY
>TRBV29-1|TRBJ1-2
SVGTGGYT
>TRBV28|.
ASSLDVPAGTGIYEQY
>TRBV15|TRBJ1-4
ATSRVGDRVGEKLF
>TRBV20-1|TRBJ2-7
SAIDFNRGEQY
>TRBV7-9|TRBJ1-2
ASSSPTDHGYT
>TRBV10-3|.
AISESIRDRGPEQY
>TRBV4-1|TRBJ1-6
ASSQDPGTDSPLH
>TRBV18|TRBJ2-5
ASSPTGQGRETQY
>TRBV5-1|TRBJ1-5
ASSTGASNQPQH
>TRBV6-6|.
ASSYASAYEQY
>TRBV7-5|TRBJ1-5
ISVSEAPRRGIGRPQH
>TRBV20-1|TRBJ2-3
SARSVAGGSTDTQY
>TRBV11-1|TRBJ2-1
ASSQGLAGVQF
>TRBV4-3|TRBJ2-4
ASSQEVDRGLGIQY
>TRBV12-3/TRBV12-4|TRBJ2-4
ASRKGGGAKNIQY
>TRBV7-7|TRBJ2-3
ASSLRADRGGLDTQY
>TRBV7-9|TRBJ2-1
ASSLNYNEPYNEQF
>TRBV12-3/TRBV12-4|TRBJ2-1
ASSPFGSSYNEQF
>TRBV7-9|TRBJ1-2
ASSPMAWYGYT
>TRBV12-3/TRBV12-4|TRBJ1-2
ASSITGNGGYT
>TRBV28|TRBJ2-7
ASSSSWSLMTYEQY
>TRBV5-1|TRBJ2-3
ASVLQESSTDTQY
>TRBV28|TRBJ1-2
ASSLDGLYYT
>TRBV20-1|TRBJ2-3
SASRVTGRGTDTQY
>TRBV29-1|TRBJ2-7
SVGGGASYEQY
>TRBV28|TRBJ1-5
ASSLLIFGDRGDRDQPQH
>TRBV12-5|TRBJ1-2
ASGPIGDSSYGYT
>TRBV10-3|TRBJ2-1
AISVPGGGNEQF
>TRBV5-1|.
ASSDLPSGSYNEQY
>TRBV29-1|TRBJ2-3
SVEGTSGTTQY